This T cell receptor beta chain was sequenced for a study of fetal regulatory T cell absence and autoimmunity. There are 16 residues in the CDR3. Germline V lookup: CDR1 LGHNA, CDR2 YNFKEQ. The V and J ends lost 4 bases and 1 base, in that order; junction bases with no gene match: 10. The assay was immunoSEQ multiplex PCR, and TCRdb's table has in-frame clones only and misses some. The sample includes 95,000 or so clones, 72% seen only once; the top ten take roughly 2%. Study-wide points: In IPEX syndrome, oligoclonal enrichment was read as supporting prenatal antigen-driven autoimmunity in the pancreas. Some top pancreas TCR clones were over 90-fold enriched versus cord blood.

Note on this clone: Its antigen is unidentified.

V gene TRBV4-2 combines with J gene TRBJ2-7, with TRBD1 matching over 7 bases. This TCR was sampled from a male donor with IPEX syndrome. Specimen: pancreas tissue. CDR3 bases: TGTGCCAGCAGCCTAGGGTCCGGGACAGTGTCCTACGAGCAGTACTTC. Translating gives CASSLGSGTVSYEQYF.